Sequencing of this T cell receptor beta chain was carried out in a study of cytomegalovirus exposure and HLA in healthy donors. This CDR3 spans 13 amino acids. CDR1 and CDR2 from the germline V gene are SGHDN and FVKESK. V was clipped by 8 bases and J by 3 bases, with 11 bases between them. The PCR employed 60 Vbeta primers together with 13 Jbeta primers. Only in-frame clones appear in the TCRdb table, and some are missing; sequencing was by immunoSEQ multiplex PCR. The sample lists about 120,000 clones; more than 60% were seen once. The chain combines TRBV14 with TRBJ1-5; D not certain. The sequencing input was PBMCs. The TCR originated in a woman aged 35 to 49 in good health and CMV-seropositive. The CDR3 DNA reads TGTGCCAGCGATACCGGTTCCAATCAGCCCCAGCATTTT. Its translation: CASDTGSNQPQHF.